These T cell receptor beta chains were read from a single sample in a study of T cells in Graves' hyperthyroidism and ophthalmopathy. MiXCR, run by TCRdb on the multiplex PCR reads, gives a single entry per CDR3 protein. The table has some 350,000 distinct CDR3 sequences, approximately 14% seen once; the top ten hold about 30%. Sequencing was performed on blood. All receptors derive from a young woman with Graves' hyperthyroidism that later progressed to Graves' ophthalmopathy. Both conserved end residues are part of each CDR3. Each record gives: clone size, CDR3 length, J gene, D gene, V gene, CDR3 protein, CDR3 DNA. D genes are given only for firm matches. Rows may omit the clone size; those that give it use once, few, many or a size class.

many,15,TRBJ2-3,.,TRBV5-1,CASSLGDRRTDTQYF,TGCGCCAGCAGCTTGGGGGACCGCCGGACAGATACGCAGTATTTT
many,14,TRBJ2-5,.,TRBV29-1,CSVEDRQGWETQYF,TGCAGCGTTGAAGATCGGCAGGGGTGGGAGACCCAGTACTTC
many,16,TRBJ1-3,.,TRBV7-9,CASSLRASASGNTIYF,TGTGCCAGCAGCCTAAGAGCGTCGGCCTCTGGAAACACCATATATTTT
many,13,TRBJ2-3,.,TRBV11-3,CASSLESSDTQYF,TGTGCCAGCAGCTTAGAGAGCTCCGATACGCAGTATTTT
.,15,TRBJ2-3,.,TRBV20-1,CSASPEQGGPDTQYF,TGCAGTGCAAGCCCCGAACAGGGCGGCCCAGATACGCAGTATTTT
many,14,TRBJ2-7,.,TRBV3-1,CASSQDPDEHEQYF,TGTGCCAGCAGCCAAGATCCCGACGAGCACGAGCAGTACTTC
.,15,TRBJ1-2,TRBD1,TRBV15,CATSRDQTGRDGYTF,TGTGCCACCAGCAGAGATCAGACAGGGCGGGATGGCTACACCTTC
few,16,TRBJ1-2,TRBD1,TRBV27,CASSLTGGYPFYGYTF,TGTGCCAGCAGTTTAACAGGGGGCTATCCCTTCTATGGCTACACCTTC
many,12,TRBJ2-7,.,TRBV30,CAWGTIFYEQYF,TGTGCCTGGGGGACCATCTTCTACGAGCAGTACTTC
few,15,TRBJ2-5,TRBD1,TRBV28,CASSLETGAMETQYF,TGTGCCAGCAGTTTAGAGACAGGGGCGATGGAGACCCAGTACTTC
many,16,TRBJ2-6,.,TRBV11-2,CASSLTTGLGANVLTF,TGTGCCAGCAGCTTAACTACAGGGTTGGGGGCCAACGTCCTGACTTTC
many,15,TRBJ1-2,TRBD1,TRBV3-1,CASSQGTGDGYGYTF,TGTGCCAGCAGCCAAGGGACAGGGGATGGGTATGGCTACACCTTC
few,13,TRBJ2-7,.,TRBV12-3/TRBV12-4,CASSRLGTYEQYF,TGTGCCAGCAGTCGACTAGGGACCTACGAGCAGTACTTC
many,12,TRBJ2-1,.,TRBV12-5,CASGQGGNEQFF,TGTGCTAGTGGACAGGGAGGCAATGAGCAGTTCTTC
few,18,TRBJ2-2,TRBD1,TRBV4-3,CASSQPQGQGVNTGELFF,TGCGCCAGCAGCCAGCCTCAGGGACAGGGAGTGAACACCGGGGAGCTGTTTTTT
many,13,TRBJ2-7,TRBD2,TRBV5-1,CASSLGSGGEQYF,TGCGCCAGCAGCTTGGGGTCGGGGGGAGAGCAGTACTTC
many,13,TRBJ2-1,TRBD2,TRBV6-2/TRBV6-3,CASSYESGGEQFF,TGTGCCAGCAGTTACGAGAGCGGGGGGGAGCAGTTCTTC